This TCR beta chain emerged from a study of blood T cell repertoires in COVID-19. The germline CDR1 and CDR2 sequences are SGHTA and FQGTGA. The length of the CDR3 is 13 residues. V was trimmed by 5 bases and J by 7 bases, leaving 11 bases between them. Per the original data handling: Estimation of nucleated cell counts was performed using reference gene primer amplification. TCRdb's table, derived via immunoSEQ multiplex PCR, lists solely in-frame clones and lacks some. The DNA gave D and trimming, while V, J and clone size come from that table. The top ten clones hold roughly 15% of a sample with some 70,000 clones, about four fifths of them seen once.

The sequence came from a man aged 50 to 59 with COVID-19, enrolled during active disease. Sequenced sample: peripheral blood. The chain combines TRBV7-3 with TRBJ2-2; D possibly corresponds to TRBD1 (6 bases). The CDR3 nucleotides read TGTGCCAGCAGCATACGACAGGACGGGGAGCTGTTTTTT. Protein sequence: CASSIRQDGELFF.